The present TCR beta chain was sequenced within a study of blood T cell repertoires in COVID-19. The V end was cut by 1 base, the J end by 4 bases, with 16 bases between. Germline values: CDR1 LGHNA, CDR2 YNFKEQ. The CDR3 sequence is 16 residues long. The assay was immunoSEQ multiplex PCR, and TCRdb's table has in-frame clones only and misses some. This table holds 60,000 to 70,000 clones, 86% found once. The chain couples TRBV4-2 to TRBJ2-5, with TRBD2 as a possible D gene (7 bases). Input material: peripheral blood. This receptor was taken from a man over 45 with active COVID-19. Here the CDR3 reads CASSQGEGGGPETQYF. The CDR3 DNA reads TGTGCCAGCAGCCAAGGAGAAGGGGGGGGGCCAGAGACCCAGTACTTC.